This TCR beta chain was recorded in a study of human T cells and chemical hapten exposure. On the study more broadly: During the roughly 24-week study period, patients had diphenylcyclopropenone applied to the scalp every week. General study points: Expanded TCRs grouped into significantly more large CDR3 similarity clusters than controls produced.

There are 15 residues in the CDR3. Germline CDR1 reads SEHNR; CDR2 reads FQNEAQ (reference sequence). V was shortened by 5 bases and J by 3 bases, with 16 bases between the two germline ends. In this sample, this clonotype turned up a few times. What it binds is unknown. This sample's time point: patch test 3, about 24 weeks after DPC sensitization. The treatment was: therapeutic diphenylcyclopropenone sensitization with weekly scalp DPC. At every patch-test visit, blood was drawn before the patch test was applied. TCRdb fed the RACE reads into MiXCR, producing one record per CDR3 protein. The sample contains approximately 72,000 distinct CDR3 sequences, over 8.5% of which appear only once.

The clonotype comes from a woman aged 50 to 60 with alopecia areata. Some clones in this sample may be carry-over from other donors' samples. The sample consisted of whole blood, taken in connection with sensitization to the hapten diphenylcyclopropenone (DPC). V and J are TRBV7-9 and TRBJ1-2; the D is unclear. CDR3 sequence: CASSPLGPEDYGYTF. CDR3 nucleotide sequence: TGTGCCAGCAGCCCTCTCGGCCCTGAGGACTATGGCTACACCTTC.